The clone carrying this T cell receptor (beta chain) was counted once. What it binds is unknown. The data were obtained in a study of cytomegalovirus exposure and HLA in healthy donors. The study's findings and limits: TCR beta chains numbering roughly 150 were designated cytomegalovirus-associated.

Method: immunoSEQ multiplex PCR; TCRdb's copy keeps in-frame clones and lacks some. Of about 72,000 clones listed, about 93% are singletons. V gave up 0 bases and J gave up 6 bases; unmatched junction bases: 8. The CDR3 consists of 15 residues. Per the germline V gene, CDR1 is GTSNPN and CDR2 is SVGIG (reference sequence). Material: PBMCs. The rearrangement joins TRBV30 to TRBJ1-5; 7 bases line up with TRBD1. The receptor was derived from a woman under 30 in good health and CMV-seropositive. In DNA, the CDR3 is TGTGCCTGGAGTGTACAGGGGCTGCCGGGTCAGCCCCAGCATTTT. This translates into CAWSVQGLPGQPQHF.